The clone carrying this T cell receptor (beta chain) occurred a few times. No antigen is known for it. Primed by a sample-barcoded 5' primer and a J-beta primer mix, a second PCR proceeded for 7 to 11 cycles. TCRdb processed the 5' RACE reads anew with MiXCR; each CDR3 protein has one entry. This sample carries 1,800,000 or so distinct CDR3 sequences, approximately 39% of them seen once, and the ten largest clones take around 23%. This specimen belongs to a study of blood T cells in healthy people across ages. General study findings and limits: With unsorted PBMCs, a conclusive comparison of naive versus antigen-experienced cells was not possible.

The CDR3 length is 16 residues. Trimming shortened V by 5 bases and J by 3 bases, and 18 bases separated the two germline ends. From germline, CDR1 is SEHNR and CDR2 FQNEAQ (reference sequence). The chain links TRBV7-9 to TRBJ2-3, with D possibly being TRBD1 or TRBD2 (5 bases each). The sample comprised blood. This clonotype was sampled from a human donor in good health. This CDR3 is CASSPSPGPGTDTQYF. Here the CDR3 DNA reads TGTGCCAGCAGCCCCTCACCGGGACCCGGGACAGATACGCAGTATTTT.